This T cell receptor (beta chain) was captured in a study of CD8+ T cells in alopecia areata listed by TCRdb under 2018. Broadly, across the study: Treated patients were enrolled in an open-label pilot trial of oral tofacitinib, 5 to 10 mg twice daily, for moderate-to-severe alopecia areata. Tofacitinib was administered for 6 to 18 months, and 6 months of follow-up off drug were then conducted to assess delayed response and recurrence. For the treated patients, the SALT score, which quantifies what percentage of scalp surface area is affected, served as the measure of disease severity. In both human patients and the C3H/HeJ mouse model, the study applied high-throughput TCRbeta sequencing to look at T cell clonal expansion in alopecia areata. On the human side, TCRbeta sequencing was run on scalp tissue and on sorted CD4+ and CD8+ peripheral blood T cells from healthy controls and from alopecia areata patients with either patchy or totalis/universalis disease. Tofacitinib-treated patients had biopsies at baseline and at 4 and 24 weeks of treatment, with a later scalp biopsy in several patients. Scalp clonality was compared among normal scalp (n=4), patchy alopecia areata scalp (n=8), and alopecia totalis/universalis scalp (n=8). The RNA source kit depended on sample type: the PAXgene miRNA kit for fixed scalp, the miRNeasy kit for PBMCs, and the RNeasy kit for mouse skin. immunoSEQ multiplex PCR using 35 Vbeta forward primers and 13 Jbeta reverse primers was used to amplify TCRbeta CDR3 regions. Results and caveats for the whole study, not just this receptor: Shared TCR sequences between patients were less evident than in mice, which may be partly attributable to HLA diversity in the patient population. Because the treated cohort was small and had only one nonresponder, larger studies are needed to examine links between baseline CD8+ expansion and response. Compared with normal scalp, lesional scalp, particularly in alopecia totalis/universalis, had higher clonality and more expanded CD8+ clones, which suggests antigenic drive. Many expanded lesional clones persisted in scalp and blood during tofacitinib treatment, which may partly explain relapse after stopping treatment. Tofacitinib significantly decreased scalp clonality and the number of expanded CD8+ clones among the top 100 scalp clones. Unlike mouse skin, which is dominated by gammadelta T cells, normal human skin has resident alphabeta T cells that are also sequenced, and this complicates analysis of the scalp TCR repertoire.

This sample's treatment or condition label indicates: oral pan-JAK inhibitor, 5-10 mg twice daily. From alopecia areata patients, peripheral blood was collected along with lesional scalp punch biopsies. PBMCs were isolated by density centrifugation and stained for CD3, CD4 and CD8, after which CD4+ and CD8+ T cells were sorted on a FACSAria. Library generation was performed with the immunoSEQ multiplex PCR assay. To provide template for TCR sequencing, every sample had RNA extracted and reverse transcribed into cDNA. First-strand cDNA was synthesized with SuperScript III using a 2:1 mix of oligo-dT and random hexamers. Amplification bias was assessed with a synthetic immune receptor repertoire, and residual bias was removed computationally. As for the authors' bioinformatics: Raw reads were preprocessed for error removal, and CDR3 was defined according to IMGT conventions as running from the conserved cysteine to phenylalanine. Clonality was calculated as 1 minus Shannon entropy normalized by log2 of the number of productive unique TCRs. Whether each scalp clone was CD4 or CD8 was inferred by checking scalp TCRbeta sequences against the CD4 and CD8 repertoires from sorted blood. TCRdb provides this immuneACCESS table in a form limited to in-frame rearrangements. Some clones are lacking; in checked studies, under half of them reflect an unresolved V gene, and why the rest are absent is not known. V and J calls and clone size come straight from that table; D and trimming were deduced from the DNA. The sample includes hundreds of thousands of clones, with just over 65% observed a single time. The ten biggest clones cover 1% to 1.5% of the sample.

As regards this clone: The target of this receptor is not known. There are no base qualities to consult, and no much larger clone falls within one base.

From its cysteine to its phenylalanine, the CDR3 spans 12 amino acids. Only the CDR3 region is kept as DNA, spanning 36 bases read in frame from base 1. Reading the germline V gene gives CDR1 SQVTM and CDR2 ANQGSEA. V is pared back by 4 bases and J by 4 bases, with 8 bases lying between the germline termini. The TCR sequence derives from a human donor with alopecia areata. The rearranged chain carries TRBV29-1 and TRBJ1-5, with the D gene uncertain. This material consisted of CD4+ T cells sorted from blood, taken at approximately week 45, from a patient treated with tofacitinib. The DNA sequence is TGCAGCGTTGGGGGAGAGAATCAGCCCCAGCATTTT. This sequence encodes CSVGGENQPQHF.